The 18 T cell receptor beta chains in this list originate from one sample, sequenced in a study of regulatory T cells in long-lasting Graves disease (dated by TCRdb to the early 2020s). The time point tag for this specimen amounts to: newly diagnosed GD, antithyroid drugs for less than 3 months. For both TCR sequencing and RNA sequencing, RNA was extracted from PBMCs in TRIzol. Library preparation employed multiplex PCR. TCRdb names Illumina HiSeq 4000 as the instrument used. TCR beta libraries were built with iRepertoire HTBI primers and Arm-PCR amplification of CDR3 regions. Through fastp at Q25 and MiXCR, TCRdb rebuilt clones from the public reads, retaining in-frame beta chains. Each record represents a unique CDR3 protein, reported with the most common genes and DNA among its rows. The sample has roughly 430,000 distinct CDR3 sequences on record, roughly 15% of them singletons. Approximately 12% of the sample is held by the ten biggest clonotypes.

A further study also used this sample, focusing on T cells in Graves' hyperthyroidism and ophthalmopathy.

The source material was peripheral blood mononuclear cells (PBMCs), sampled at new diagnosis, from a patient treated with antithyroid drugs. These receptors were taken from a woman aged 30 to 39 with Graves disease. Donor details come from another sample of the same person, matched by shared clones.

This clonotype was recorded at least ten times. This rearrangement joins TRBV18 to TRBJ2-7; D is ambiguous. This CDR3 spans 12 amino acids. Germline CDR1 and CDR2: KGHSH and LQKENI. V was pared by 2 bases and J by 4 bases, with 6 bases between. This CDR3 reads CASSPTQYEQYF. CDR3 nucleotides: TGTGCCAGCTCACCAACCCAATACGAGCAGTACTTC.

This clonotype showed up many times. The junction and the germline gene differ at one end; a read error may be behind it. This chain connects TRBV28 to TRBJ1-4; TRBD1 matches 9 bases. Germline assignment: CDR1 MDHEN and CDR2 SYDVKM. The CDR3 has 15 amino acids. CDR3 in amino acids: CASSRPGTGNDKLFF. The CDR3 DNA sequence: TGTGCCAGCAGCCGCCCGGGGACAGGGAATGATAAACTGTTTTTT.

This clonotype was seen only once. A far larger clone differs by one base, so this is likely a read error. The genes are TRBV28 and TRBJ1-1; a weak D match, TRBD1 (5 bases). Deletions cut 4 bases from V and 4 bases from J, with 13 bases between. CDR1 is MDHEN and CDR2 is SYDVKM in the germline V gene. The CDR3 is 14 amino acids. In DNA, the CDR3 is TGTGCCAGCAGTTCTGGGGGGACCACCACTGAAGCTTTCTTT. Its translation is CASSSGGTTTEAFF.

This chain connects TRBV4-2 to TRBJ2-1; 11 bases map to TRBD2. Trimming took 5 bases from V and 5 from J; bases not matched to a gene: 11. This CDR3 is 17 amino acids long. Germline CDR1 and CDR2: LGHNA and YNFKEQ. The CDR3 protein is CASSEIEGTSGNNEQFF. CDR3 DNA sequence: TGTGCCAGCAGCGAAATTGAGGGGACTAGCGGTAACAATGAGCAGTTCTTC.

In nucleotides, the CDR3 is TGTGCCTGGAGTGTATTCGGCATCGGGGAGACCCAGTACTTC. As protein: CAWSVFGIGETQYF. J is TRBJ2-5 and V is TRBV30, with D uncertain. Per the germline V gene, CDR1 is GTSNPN and CDR2 is SVGIG (reference sequence). CDR3 size: 14 residues. Trimming took 0 bases from V and 5 from J, leaving 13 bases between them.

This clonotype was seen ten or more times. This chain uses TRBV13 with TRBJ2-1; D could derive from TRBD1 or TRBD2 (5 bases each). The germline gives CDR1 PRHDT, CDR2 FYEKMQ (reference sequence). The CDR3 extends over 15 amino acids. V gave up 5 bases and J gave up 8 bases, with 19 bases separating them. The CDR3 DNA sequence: TGTGCCAGCAGCCGCGAGGGGCGCAGGGTGGATGAGCAGTTCTTC. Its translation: CASSREGRRVDEQFF.

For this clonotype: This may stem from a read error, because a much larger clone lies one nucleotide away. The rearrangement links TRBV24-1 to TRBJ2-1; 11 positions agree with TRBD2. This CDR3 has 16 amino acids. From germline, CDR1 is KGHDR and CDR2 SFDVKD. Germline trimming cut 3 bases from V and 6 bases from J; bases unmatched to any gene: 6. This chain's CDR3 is CATSDPGTSGCNEQFF. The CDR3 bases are TGTGCCACCAGTGATCCCGGGACTAGCGGCTGCAATGAGCAGTTCTTC.

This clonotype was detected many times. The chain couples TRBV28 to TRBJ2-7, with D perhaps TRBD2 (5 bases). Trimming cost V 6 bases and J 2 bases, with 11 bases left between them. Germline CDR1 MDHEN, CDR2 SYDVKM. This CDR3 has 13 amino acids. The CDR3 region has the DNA TGTGCCAGCAGAAACTCGAGGGCCTACGAGCAGTACTTC. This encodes CASRNSRAYEQYF.

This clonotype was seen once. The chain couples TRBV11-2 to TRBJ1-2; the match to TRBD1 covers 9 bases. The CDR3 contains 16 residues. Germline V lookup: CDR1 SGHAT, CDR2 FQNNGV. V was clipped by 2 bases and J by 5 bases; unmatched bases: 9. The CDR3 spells CASSLTPGQGPYGYTF. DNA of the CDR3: TGTGCCAGCAGCTTAACCCCCGGACAGGGGCCGTATGGCTACACCTTC.

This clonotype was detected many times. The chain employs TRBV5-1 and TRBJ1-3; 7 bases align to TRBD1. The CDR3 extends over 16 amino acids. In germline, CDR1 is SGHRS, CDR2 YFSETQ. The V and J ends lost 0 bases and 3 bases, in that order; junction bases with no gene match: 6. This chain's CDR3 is CASSLEQQGYGNTIYF. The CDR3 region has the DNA TGCGCCAGCAGCTTGGAACAACAGGGGTATGGAAACACCATATATTTT. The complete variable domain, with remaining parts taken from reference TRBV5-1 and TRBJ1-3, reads KAGVTQTPRYLIKTRGQQVTLSCSPISGHRSVSWYQQTPGQGLQFLFEYFSETQRNKGNFPGRFSGRQFSNSRSEMNVSTLELGDSALYLCASSLEQQGYGNTIYFGEGSWLTVV.

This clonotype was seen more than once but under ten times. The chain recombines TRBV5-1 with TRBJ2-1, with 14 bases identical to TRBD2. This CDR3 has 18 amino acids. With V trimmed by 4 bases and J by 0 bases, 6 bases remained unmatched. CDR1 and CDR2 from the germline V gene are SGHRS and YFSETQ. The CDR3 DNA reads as TGCGCCAGCAGCCGGGGGACTAGCGGGAGAGACTCCTACAATGAGCAGTTCTTC. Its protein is CASSRGTSGRDSYNEQFF.

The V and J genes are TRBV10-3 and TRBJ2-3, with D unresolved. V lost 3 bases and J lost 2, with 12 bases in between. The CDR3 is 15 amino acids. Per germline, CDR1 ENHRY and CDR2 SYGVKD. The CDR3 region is CAISDPIADTDTQYF. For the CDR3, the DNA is TGTGCCATCAGTGATCCGATAGCAGACACAGATACGCAGTATTTT.

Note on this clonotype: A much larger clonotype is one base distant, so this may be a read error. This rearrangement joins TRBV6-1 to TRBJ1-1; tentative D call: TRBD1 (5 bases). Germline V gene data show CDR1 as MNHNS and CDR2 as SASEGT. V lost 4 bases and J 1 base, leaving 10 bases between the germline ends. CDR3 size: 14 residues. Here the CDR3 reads CASSGAGPNTEAFF. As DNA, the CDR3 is TGTGCCAGCAGTGGGGCAGGGCCGAACACTGAAGCTTTCTTT.

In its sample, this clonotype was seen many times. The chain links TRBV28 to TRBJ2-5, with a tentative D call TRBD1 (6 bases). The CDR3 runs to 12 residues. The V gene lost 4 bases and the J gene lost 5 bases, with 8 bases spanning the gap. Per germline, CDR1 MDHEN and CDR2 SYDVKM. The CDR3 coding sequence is TGTGCCAGCAGTTATCAGGGGGAGACCCAGTACTTC. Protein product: CASSYQGETQYF.

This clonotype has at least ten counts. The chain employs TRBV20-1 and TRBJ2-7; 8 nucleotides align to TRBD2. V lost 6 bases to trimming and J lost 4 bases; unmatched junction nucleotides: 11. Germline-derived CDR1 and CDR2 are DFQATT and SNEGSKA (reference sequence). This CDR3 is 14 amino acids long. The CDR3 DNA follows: TGCAGTGCACCGACTAGCGAGGAGCTTTACGAGCAGTACTTC. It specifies CSAPTSEELYEQYF.

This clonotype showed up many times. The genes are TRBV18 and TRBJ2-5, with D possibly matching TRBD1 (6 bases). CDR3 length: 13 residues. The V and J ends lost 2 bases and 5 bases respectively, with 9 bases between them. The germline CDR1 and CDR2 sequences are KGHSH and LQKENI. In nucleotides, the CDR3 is TGTGCCAGCTCACCAGACAGGAGGGAGACCCAGTACTTC. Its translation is CASSPDRRETQYF.

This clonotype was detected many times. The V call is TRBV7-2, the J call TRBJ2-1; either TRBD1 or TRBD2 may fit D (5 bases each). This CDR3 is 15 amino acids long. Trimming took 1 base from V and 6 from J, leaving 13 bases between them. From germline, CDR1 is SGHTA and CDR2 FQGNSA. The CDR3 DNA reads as TGTGCCAGCAGCTTAGTGGGGCGAGGGGCCAATGAGCAGTTCTTC. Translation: CASSLVGRGANEQFF.

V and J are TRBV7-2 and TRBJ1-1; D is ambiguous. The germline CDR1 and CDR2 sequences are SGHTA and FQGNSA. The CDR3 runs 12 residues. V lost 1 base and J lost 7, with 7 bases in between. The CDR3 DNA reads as TGTGCCAGCAGCTTAGGGGTGTTTGAAGCTTTCTTT. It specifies CASSLGVFEAFF.